The rows below give T cell receptor beta chains drawn from one sample of a study of cytomegalovirus exposure and HLA in healthy donors. TCRdb's copy holds only in-frame clones and misses some; the assay was immunoSEQ multiplex PCR. The repertoire consists of approximately 88,000 clones, with 84% occurring once and the leading ten covering about 12%. The sample consisted of PBMCs. The receptors shown here come from a young woman in good health and CMV-seropositive. The CDR3 runs from the conserved cysteine through the conserved F or W. The D gene is left open where the match is weak. Clone size is not always given. Where it is, it says once, few, many or a class for expanded clones.

CDR3 DNA	CDR3 protein	D gene	V gene	J gene	clone size
TGTGCCAGCAGCCAAGGGGGCTGGTACGAGCAGTACTTC	CASSQGGWYEQYF	TRBD1	TRBV6-5	TRBJ2-7	few
TGTGCTAGTGGTTACCAGAACTATGGCTACACCTTC	CASGYQNYGYTF	.	TRBV12-5	TRBJ1-2	.
TGTGCCAGCAGTCGACAAACGTCCGGAGCTTTCTTT	CASSRQTSGAFF	.	TRBV6-6	TRBJ1-1	once
TGTGCCAGCAGCCCGGGGGGATCGGATAGCAATCAGCCCCAGCATTTT	CASSPGGSDSNQPQHF	.	TRBV5-4	TRBJ1-5	.
TGTGCCAGCTCGCTTAGGACTAGCGGTTACAATGAGCAGTTCTTC	CASSLRTSGYNEQFF	TRBD2	TRBV18	TRBJ2-1	.
TGTGCCAGTTCGACAGTACGGGATCAGCCCCAGCATTTT	CASSTVRDQPQHF	.	TRBV19	TRBJ1-5	.
TGTGCCAGCAGCCGGACCGGGACAGGGGCCTACGAGCAGTACTTC	CASSRTGTGAYEQYF	TRBD1	TRBV5-4	TRBJ2-7	.
TGTGCCAGCAGTTACTCGCTGACAGGGATGGGAAACACCATATATTTT	CASSYSLTGMGNTIYF	TRBD1	TRBV6-5	TRBJ1-3	.
TGTGCCAGCAGTCGTAGCGGGGGGCCCTACAATGAGCAGTTCTTC	CASSRSGGPYNEQFF	TRBD2	TRBV6-1	TRBJ2-1	.
TGCAGCGTTCGAGAGATGGACAGGGGGCTCTGGAATGAGCAGTTCTTC	CSVREMDRGLWNEQFF	TRBD1	TRBV29-1	TRBJ2-1	.
TGCGCCAGCAGCTTGGGAACTAGCGGGGGGGCGGGGAATGAGCAGTTCTTC	CASSLGTSGGAGNEQFF	TRBD2	TRBV5-1	TRBJ2-1	.
TGCGCCAGCACCCCTTCGGCGGCAGGAGGGTACCAGCCCCAGCATTTT	CASTPSAAGGYQPQHF	.	TRBV23-1	TRBJ1-5	.
TGTGCCAGCAGTGATGTAGCGGGGACACAGGATACGCAGTATTTT	CASSDVAGTQDTQYF	TRBD2	TRBV6-1	TRBJ2-3	.
TGCGCCAGCAGCTTGGCCCCGGGGGGGCTGGGGGAGACCCAGTACTTC	CASSLAPGGLGETQYF	TRBD2	TRBV5-1	TRBJ2-5	once
TGTGCCAGCAGCCAAGATTGGGGGGACAGGGGGCGCAGAGATACGCAGTATTTT	CASSQDWGDRGRRDTQYF	TRBD1	TRBV4-2	TRBJ2-3	.
TGTGCCAGCAGCGTCGGGACAGACTATTCACCCCTCCACTTT	CASSVGTDYSPLHF	TRBD1	TRBV9	TRBJ1-6	few
TGTGCCAGCAGCCGCGCCGGGGGGGGCCAGCTTTATTATGGCTACACCTTC	CASSRAGGGQLYYGYTF	.	TRBV28	TRBJ1-2	.
TGTGCCAGCAGCCAAGCAGCAGGGCACAGGGACAATCAGCCCCAGCATTTT	CASSQAAGHRDNQPQHF	.	TRBV4-2	TRBJ1-5	.
TGTGCCAGCAGCTTAGATCCGGGACAAGGCGCCTACAATGAGCAGTTCTTC	CASSLDPGQGAYNEQFF	.	TRBV13	TRBJ2-1	.
TGCGCCAGCAGCCCTATAGGACAGGGGAGCTCCTATAATTCACCCCTCCACTTT	CASSPIGQGSSYNSPLHF	TRBD1	TRBV4-1	TRBJ1-6	once
TGTGCCAGCAGTTTCGGACAGGGTAATTATCACGAGCAGTACTTC	CASSFGQGNYHEQYF	TRBD1	TRBV28	TRBJ2-7	.
TGTGCCAGCAGCCCAGGAGCGGGGGGCGCAGATACGCAGTATTTT	CASSPGAGGADTQYF	TRBD2	TRBV7-2	TRBJ2-3	.
TGTGCCAGCAGCGAACTCCCCCTACCTGAGCAGTTCTTC	CASSELPLPEQFF	.	TRBV2	TRBJ2-1	.
TGTGCCATCAGTTCCCAGCAGGGGGGCACAGATACGCAGTATTTT	CAISSQQGGTDTQYF	TRBD1	TRBV10-3	TRBJ2-3	.
TGTGCCAGCAGTGAAGACCCGGGAGGGTCCTACGAGCAGTACTTC	CASSEDPGGSYEQYF	TRBD2	TRBV6-1	TRBJ2-7	.
TGCGCCAGCGTCCGGGACAGGGACACTGAAGCTTTCTTT	CASVRDRDTEAFF	TRBD1	TRBV10-2	TRBJ1-1	few
TGTGCCAGCAGTTTATCAGCCGGGGGGAACACTGAAGCTTTCTTT	CASSLSAGGNTEAFF	.	TRBV27	TRBJ1-1	.
TGTGCCAGCAGTGAGGCAGGGATGAACACTGAAGCTTTCTTT	CASSEAGMNTEAFF	.	TRBV6-1	TRBJ1-1	.
TGTGCCAGCAGCCGGGGGGAAGAAAACTATGGCTACACCTTC	CASSRGEENYGYTF	.	TRBV14	TRBJ1-2	.
TGCGCCAGCAGCTCCTCGGACAGGATGAACACTGAAGCTTTCTTT	CASSSSDRMNTEAFF	TRBD1	TRBV5-1	TRBJ1-1	.